These 27 T cell receptor beta chains share one sample of origin, sequenced in a study of blood T cell repertoires in COVID-19. Using immunoSEQ multiplex PCR, the repertoire was profiled, and TCRdb retains in-frame clones only, with some absent. There are approximately 260,000 clones in the sample; approximately 84% occur only once, and around 9.1% lies in the top ten. Material: peripheral blood. The source of these receptors is a human donor in a cohort sampled during active COVID-19.

The chain combines TRBV7-2 with TRBJ2-3; D gene uncertain. This CDR3 comprises 14 residues. V was pared by 1 base and J by 5 bases, with 10 bases between. Germline V gene lookup returns CDR1 SGHTA and CDR2 FQGNSA. In nucleotides, the CDR3 is TGTGCCAGCAGCTTAGGGCGAACGGGAGATACGCAGTATTTT. It specifies CASSLGRTGDTQYF.

This clone was detected only a few times. The genes are TRBV27 and TRBJ1-3; the D is unclear. The V end lost 0 bases, the J end lost 3 bases, and 9 bases lay between the germline ends. CDR1 is MNHEY and CDR2 is SMNVEV in the germline V gene (reference sequence). The CDR3 covers 15 residues. The CDR3 DNA follows: TGTGCCAGCAGTTTATCGTCAGGAGGTGGAAACACCATATATTTT. It translates to CASSLSSGGGNTIYF.

The chain combines TRBV7-6 with TRBJ2-6, with 8 bases aligning to TRBD1. In germline, CDR1 is SGHVS, CDR2 FNYEAQ. This CDR3 comprises 20 residues. The ends lost 2 bases at V and 0 bases at J; junction bases unmatched: 12. CDR3 residues: CASSLRVLGTGISGANVLTF. The CDR3 coding sequence is TGTGCCAGCAGCTTACGGGTCCTCGGGACAGGCATCTCTGGGGCCAACGTCCTGACTTTC.

The CDR3 DNA sequence: TGTGCCAGCAGCATAACAGGGGCAGCCAAAAACATTCAGTACTTC. Amino acids: CASSITGAAKNIQYF. This chain uses TRBV6-5 with TRBJ2-4, with 7 bases aligning to TRBD1. Germline CDR1 MNHEY, CDR2 SVGAGI. The V and J ends lost 6 bases and 0 bases, in that order; junction bases with no gene match: 5. The CDR3 length is 15 residues.

The genes are TRBV5-1 and TRBJ1-1; 7 bases agree with TRBD1. CDR1 SGHRS and CDR2 YFSETQ come from the germline V gene. The junction had 5 bases not matched to a gene; V was cut back by 1 base and J by 2 bases. This CDR3 contains 15 residues. The CDR3 loop reads CASSLFPGGNTEAFF. The DNA for the CDR3 is TGCGCCAGCAGCTTGTTCCCAGGGGGAAACACTGAAGCTTTCTTT.

V and J are TRBV6-1 and TRBJ2-7; the D gene is possibly TRBD2 (5 bases). The CDR3 contains 15 residues. Germline V lookup: CDR1 MNHNS, CDR2 SASEGT. V lost 2 bases, J lost 0 bases, and 11 bases lay in between. CDR3 loop: CASSESPGYSYEQYF. The CDR3 region has the DNA TGTGCCAGCAGTGAATCGCCGGGATACTCCTACGAGCAGTACTTC.

V gene TRBV29-1 combines with J gene TRBJ2-7; D is undetermined. The CDR3 has 12 residues. The V gene's germline CDR1 is SQVTM and CDR2 ANQGSEA. V was pared by 4 bases and J by 0 bases, with 7 bases between. The CDR3 DNA reads as TGCAGCGTTGCAGGATACTCCTACGAGCAGTACTTC. Translated, it gives CSVAGYSYEQYF.

The rearrangement links TRBV19 to TRBJ1-2; D is ambiguous. Trimming cost V 9 bases and J 8 bases, with 19 bases left between them. This CDR3 has 13 residues. Germline assignment: CDR1 LNHDA and CDR2 SQIVND (reference sequence). The chain's CDR3 is CARRELRSEGYTF. The CDR3 DNA sequence: TGTGCCAGAAGGGAATTGCGTAGCGAGGGCTACACCTTC.

The V gene is TRBV28, the J gene TRBJ2-3; possible D gene TRBD2, 6 bases. V lost 6 bases to trimming and J lost 3 bases, with 13 bases between them. CDR3 length: 14 residues. From germline, CDR1 is MDHEN and CDR2 SYDVKM. This CDR3 reads CASRPLGGTDTQYF. In nucleotides, the CDR3 is TGTGCCAGCAGACCCCTGGGGGGTACAGATACGCAGTATTTT.

The chain joins TRBV2 to TRBJ2-1; the D gene is possibly TRBD2 (6 bases). Trimming took 4 bases from V and 4 from J, leaving 11 bases between them. Germline V gene sequence: CDR1 SNHLY, CDR2 FYNNEI. This CDR3 has 14 residues. CDR3 loop: CASSGGIGYNEQFF. For the CDR3, the DNA is TGTGCCAGCAGTGGCGGGATAGGTTACAATGAGCAGTTCTTC.

The rearrangement uses TRBV4-1 and TRBJ1-1, with 7 bases that match TRBD1. Germline CDR1 MGHRA, CDR2 YSYEKL. After removal of 0 bases from V and 4 bases from J, the junction contained 8 bases not matched to a gene. CDR3 length: 16 amino acids. CDR3 amino acids: CASSQDFPGGFTEAFF. The CDR3 DNA sequence: TGCGCCAGCAGCCAAGATTTTCCAGGGGGGTTCACTGAAGCTTTCTTT.

This chain links TRBV7-9 with TRBJ2-7, with 7 bases that match TRBD1. CDR1 and CDR2 (germline): SEHNR, FQNEAQ (reference sequence). The length of the CDR3 is 16 residues. The V segment lost 5 bases and the J segment 7 bases; nucleotides outside the gene matches: 17. The CDR3 region has the DNA TGTGCCAGCAGCCTAACACCGGGGACAGCCCCTAGGGAGCAGTACTTC. Residues: CASSLTPGTAPREQYF. Looking up the rest from reference TRBV7-9 and TRBJ2-7 gives the full variable domain: DTGVSQNPRHKITKRGQNVTFRCDPISEHNRLYWYRQTLGQGPEFLTYFQNEAQLEKSRLLSDRFSAERPKGSFSTLEIQRTEQGDSAMYLCASSLTPGTAPREQYFGPGTRLTVT.

V gene TRBV6-6 combines with J gene TRBJ1-5, with unresolved D. Germline V CDR1 and CDR2: MNHNY, SVGAGI (reference sequence). V was shortened by 2 bases and J by 0 bases, with 5 bases between the two germline ends. CDR3 length equals 14 residues. CDR3 DNA sequence: TGTGCCAGCAGTTACGGCACTAGCAATCAGCCCCAGCATTTT. This encodes CASSYGTSNQPQHF.

This chain uses TRBV6-2 or TRBV6-3 with TRBJ2-7, with D possibly TRBD1 on 6 matching bases. Germline V CDR1 and CDR2: MNHEY, SVGEGT. The V gene lost 2 bases and the J gene lost 0 bases, with 8 bases spanning the gap. This CDR3 is built from 14 residues. The DNA of the CDR3 is TGTGCCAGCAGTTACGGGACAAACTCCTACGAGCAGTACTTC. Its protein is CASSYGTNSYEQYF.

This clone was counted only a few times. The chain is built from TRBV2 and TRBJ2-7; 8 nucleotides line up with TRBD1. This CDR3 contains 15 residues. The trim removed 4 bases at V and 5 bases at J, leaving 10 bases unmatched. The germline V gene encodes CDR1 SNHLY and CDR2 FYNNEI. CDR3 region: CASSVRRQGSHEQYF. The CDR3 region has the DNA TGTGCCAGCAGTGTCCGGCGACAGGGGTCCCACGAGCAGTACTTC. Full variable domain (remainder filled in from reference TRBV2 and TRBJ2-7): EPEVTQTPSHQVTQMGQEVILRCVPISNHLYFYWYRQILGQKVEFLVSFYNNEISEKSEIFDDQFSVERPDGSNFTLKIRSTKLEDSAMYFCASSVRRQGSHEQYFGPGTRLTVT.

CDR3: CASSLSLGSSGNTIYF. CDR3 coding DNA: TGTGCCAGCAGTTTATCCCTTGGGAGCTCTGGAAACACCATATATTTT. The genes are TRBV28 and TRBJ1-3, with D hard to call. CDR1 and CDR2 (germline): MDHEN, SYDVKM. CDR3 length equals 16 residues. The V end was cut by 1 base, the J end by 0 bases, with 10 bases between.

The genes are TRBV19 and TRBJ1-2, with a tentative D call TRBD1 (6 bases). The length of the CDR3 is 15 residues. Trimming pared 7 bases from V and 2 bases from J, leaving 17 bases between. CDR1 LNHDA and CDR2 SQIVND come from the germline V gene (reference sequence). CDR3 in DNA: TGTGCCAGTACCCGCCCCGGGACACTAAACTATGGCTACACCTTC. Its translation: CASTRPGTLNYGYTF.

V gene TRBV6-5 combines with J gene TRBJ1-2; D perhaps matches TRBD1 (6 bases). Per the germline V gene, CDR1 is MNHEY and CDR2 is SVGAGI. The CDR3 is 12 residues long. Trimming took off 2 bases at V and 5 bases at J, with 6 bases between the two ends. The chain's CDR3 is CASSYTGYGYTF. The DNA of the CDR3 is TGTGCCAGCAGTTACACAGGGTATGGCTACACCTTC.

This chain links TRBV5-1 with TRBJ2-3; 10 bases fit TRBD2. This CDR3 spans 18 amino acids. Germline V gene lookup returns CDR1 SGHRS and CDR2 YFSETQ. Trimming took 0 bases from V and 2 from J; bases not matched to a gene: 9. CDR3 nucleotide sequence: TGCGCCAGCAGCTTGGACCGTCTGAGCGGGGGGGTCACAGATACGCAGTATTTT. Protein: CASSLDRLSGGVTDTQYF. Variable domain in full (rest from reference TRBV5-1 and TRBJ2-3): KAGVTQTPRYLIKTRGQQVTLSCSPISGHRSVSWYQQTPGQGLQFLFEYFSETQRNKGNFPGRFSGRQFSNSRSEMNVSTLELGDSALYLCASSLDRLSGGVTDTQYFGPGTRLTVL.

This clone was detected a few times. The chain is built from TRBV10-3 and TRBJ2-6; a weak D match, TRBD1 (5 bases). CDR1 is ENHRY, CDR2 SYGVKD, per germline. Trimming cost V 8 bases and J 0 bases, with 8 bases left between them. The CDR3 length is 14 residues. The CDR3 bases are TGTGCCATCCGCGACAGCTCTGGGGCCAACGTCCTGACTTTC. It specifies CAIRDSSGANVLTF.

V gene TRBV2 combines with J gene TRBJ1-6, with a possible D match to TRBD1 (5 bases). Germline V gene data show CDR1 as SNHLY and CDR2 as FYNNEI. The CDR3 length is 14 residues. V was cut by 3 bases and J by 5 bases, with 8 bases left in between. CDR3: CASSDVRDNSPLHF. The CDR3 bases are TGTGCCAGCAGTGATGTCAGGGATAATTCACCCCTCCACTTT.

V usage is TRBV5-1 and J usage is TRBJ1-1; D call uncertain. Between the trimmed V and J ends, which lost 0 bases and 11 bases, there was a span of 8 bases. CDR1 and CDR2 from the germline V gene are SGHRS and YFSETQ. The CDR3 consists of 11 residues. This chain's CDR3 is CASSLGGRAFF. The CDR3 DNA reads as TGCGCCAGCAGCTTGGGAGGGAGGGCTTTCTTT.

V usage is TRBV5-4 and J usage is TRBJ1-5; TRBD1 is a possible D gene (6 bases). Per germline, CDR1 SGHNT and CDR2 YYREEE (reference sequence). CDR3 length: 14 residues. The ends were cut back, 2 bases at V and 7 bases at J, with 13 bases in the middle. The CDR3 spells CASSFGGQSQPQHF. CDR3 DNA: TGTGCCAGCAGCTTCGGGGGGCAGAGCCAGCCCCAGCATTTT.

V usage is TRBV29-1 and J usage is TRBJ2-5, with a possible D match to TRBD1 (6 bases). CDR3 length: 14 amino acids. Germline V CDR1 and CDR2: SQVTM, ANQGSEA. Deletions cut 4 bases from V and 0 bases from J, with 12 bases between. The CDR3 bases are TGCAGCGTTGGCAAAGGACAGAACCAAGAGACCCAGTACTTC. It yields the protein CSVGKGQNQETQYF.

J is TRBJ1-6 and V is TRBV7-9; 8 nucleotides match TRBD1. V shed 5 bases, J shed 7 bases, and the junction held 10 bases outside the gene matches. The CDR3 totals 16 residues. Germline CDR1 is SEHNR and CDR2 is FQNEAQ (reference sequence). The CDR3 is CASSTRTGSLNSPLHF. The DNA for the CDR3 is TGTGCCAGCAGCACCCGGACAGGGAGCCTAAATTCACCCCTCCACTTT.

This clone has only one observation. The V gene is TRBV11-2, the J gene TRBJ2-7; 9 nucleotides line up with TRBD2. Germline CDR1 reads SGHAT; CDR2 reads FQNNGV. The junction had 2 bases not matched to a gene; V was cut back by 3 bases and J by 2 bases. The CDR3 has 14 residues. The CDR3 DNA reads as TGTGCCAGCAGCTTCGTAGCGGGGGCCTACGAGCAGTACTTC. It codes for CASSFVAGAYEQYF. The variable domain in full, with the rest retrieved from reference TRBV11-2 and TRBJ2-7, is EAGVAQSPRYKIIEKRQSVAFWCNPISGHATLYWYQQILGQGPKLLIQFQNNGVVDDSQLPKDRFSAERLKGVDSTLKIQPAKLEDSAVYLCASSFVAGAYEQYFGPGTRLTVT.

The V gene is TRBV9, the J gene TRBJ2-1; TRBD2 matches at 14 bases. V trimming: 4 bases; J trimming: 8 bases; junction bases outside the gene matches: 11. This CDR3 is 17 amino acids long. Germline V CDR1 and CDR2: SGDLS, YYNGEE. The CDR3 region is CASSLSGVGLAGDEQFF. For the CDR3, the DNA is TGTGCCAGCAGCCTATCAGGGGTGGGACTAGCGGGAGATGAGCAGTTCTTC.